This TCR beta chain was recovered during a study of T cells in Graves' hyperthyroidism and ophthalmopathy (dated by TCRdb to about 2019). In terms of the full investigation: Peripheral blood was sampled at the time of initial diagnosis, prior to any treatment. Whether ophthalmopathy could be predicted prospectively was tested in an independent validation cohort made up of 18 to 20 hyperthyroidism patients plus 17 patients who later progressed to ophthalmopathy. For training and testing, the 100 or so patients in the discovery cohort were randomly divided in a 7:3 ratio. The paper reports TCR Vbeta CDR3 sequencing of some 140 peripheral blood samples: 40 to 45 ophthalmopathy, under 80 hyperthyroidism and around 17 progressor patients. Following sampling, methimazole starting at 30 mg daily was given to hyperthyroidism patients, and high-dose intravenous methylprednisolone was given to ophthalmopathy patients. The study also compared thyroid tissue and blood T-cell repertoires from five or six Graves' hyperthyroidism patients. A discovery cohort of about 95 patients, fewer than 50 with Graves' ophthalmopathy and over 55 with stable Graves' hyperthyroidism, was used to find distinguishing TCR V-J signatures. Findings and caveats that apply to the study as a whole: In validation, progression to ophthalmopathy was predicted by the model with 55% to 71% sensitivity and under 85% specificity, a median of around 5.9 months before onset. Blood samples also contained most of the expanded thyroid clonotypes (frequency above 0.001), which suggests that blood repertoires may reflect thyroid immune responses. Sample size was not statistically predetermined, and investigators were not blinded to group allocation. Ophthalmopathy was separated from stable hyperthyroidism by a 13 V-J signature model, with over 85% sensitivity and about 81% specificity obtained in cross-validation and 80%/75% obtained in testing.

Stable Graves' hyperthyroidism was defined as no progression to ophthalmopathy during 18 months of follow-up. Hyperthyroidism patients were newly diagnosed, had a disease duration of under 2 months, and were aged 18 to 65 years. Patients with uncontrolled infections, other autoimmune diseases, pregnancy or lactation were excluded. Clinical symptoms, serum thyroxine and TRAb, thyroid ultrasound, and orbital computed tomography formed the basis for the diagnoses. PBMCs were separated from about 10 ml of fresh peripheral blood using Ficoll-Paque density gradient centrifugation. Total RNA was extracted with Trizol reagent, and quality was checked on an Agilent 2100 Bioanalyzer. There are a few counts of this clonotype. There is no known antigen for this receptor. Within one base of it there is no much larger clone, and no base qualities were kept. The TCR beta CDR3 regions were amplified from the RNA transcripts. The first round of RT-PCR for the TCR CDR3 was performed with the HTBI primer set and the Qiagen OneStep RT-PCR kit. A second multiplex PCR round built the libraries, followed by size selection and purification. Sequencing of the libraries was done on an Illumina HiSeq2000 using paired-end 100 bp reads. The authors processed their data as follows. SOAPnuke was used to process the raw data, with reads discarded if the reads contained adapters or uncalled bases, had a mean Phred below 15, or lacked an exact constant-primer or identifier match. High-quality paired reads were merged using COPE v1.2.5, and each unique nucleotide sequence was defined as a clonotype. MiTCR v1.1 was used to align clonotypes to the IMGT TRBV, TRBD and TRBJ reference segments. The analysis was restricted to V-J combinations with a frequency above 0.0001, which together covered 99.2% of the repertoires. A TCS score was defined as the ratio between F50 (clonal expansion) and ExV (chaos), using BLOSUM62-based TCRdist between CDR3 peptides within each V-J. Welch's t-statistics and random forest reduced 450 to 600 V-J features to under 15, which were used in a naive Bayes classifier (R e1071). TCRdb redid the processing of the public reads, applying fastp at Q25 and MiXCR, and retained in-frame beta chains. For every CDR3 protein sequence, its rows merge into one entry that carries the most common genes and DNA. The V and J calls here are based on TCRdb, not the publication. For this sample the table gives hundreds of thousands of distinct CDR3 sequences, of which about a sixth were detected only once. The ten largest clones represent 3.5% to 4% of the sample.

The CDR3 holds 16 amino acids from the cysteine to the phenylalanine. Only the CDR3 DNA is retained, 48 bases long and in frame from the first base. The germline V gene specifies MNHEY as CDR1 and SVGAGI as CDR2. Trimming removed 0 bases from V and 5 bases from J, leaving 15 bases between the germline ends. The chain employs TRBV6-5 and TRBJ2-3, and perhaps TRBD2 as D gene, on 6 matching bases. Specimen: blood. The receptor comes from a woman aged 25 to 45 with Graves' hyperthyroidism. In nucleotides, the sequence is TGTGCCAGCAGTTACTCTAGCGGTGGGGCTGGAGATACGCAGTATTTT. It encodes CASSYSSGGAGDTQYF.